The 30 T cell receptor beta chains given below trace back to one sample, sequenced in a study of cytomegalovirus exposure and HLA in healthy donors (dated by TCRdb to about 2017). The library was made by the immunoSEQ multiplex PCR assay. Sourced from immuneACCESS, this table was stored by TCRdb with only in-frame sequences that have V and J called. A share of the clones is absent; for the studies checked, an unresolved V gene accounts for under half, and the remainder has no known explanation. The sample includes roughly 150,000 clones, with approximately 96% observed a single time. The top ten clones comprise about 0.94% of the sample. The sample taken for sequencing was PBMCs. These receptors all come from a woman younger than 35 in good health and CMV-seronegative.

The rearrangement links TRBV7-9 to TRBJ2-2; D not certain. Trimming took off 2 bases at V and 5 bases at J, with 3 bases between the two ends. The CDR3 totals 12 residues. Germline loops: CDR1 SEHNR, CDR2 FQNEAQ (reference sequence). DNA for the CDR3: TGTGCCAGCAGCTTACAAACCGGGGAGCTGTTTTTT. It yields the protein CASSLQTGELFF.

The chain uses TRBV21-1 and TRBJ1-2; TRBD1, the table's D call, was not compared with the DNA. TRBV21-1 is a pseudogene segment. This CDR3 comprises 13 residues. CDR3 sequence: CASSKVGGDGYTF. The DNA for the CDR3 is TGTGCCAGCAGCAAAGTAGGGGGAGATGGCTACACCTTC.

The chain uses TRBV18 and TRBJ2-5, with D possibly TRBD2 on 7 matching bases. Looked up from germline, CDR1 is KGHSH and CDR2 is LQKENI. V lost 2 bases, J lost 5 bases, and 12 bases lay in between. This CDR3 has 14 amino acids. The CDR3 DNA follows: TGTGCCAGCTCACCAAGGGGGGGCCCTGAGACCCAGTACTTC. Protein: CASSPRGGPETQYF. Drawing the rest from reference TRBV18 and TRBJ2-5, the complete variable domain is NAGVMQNPRHLVRRRGQEARLRCSPMKGHSHVYWYRQLPEEGLKFMVYLQKENIIDESGMPKERFSAEFPKEGPSILRIQQVVRGDSAAYFCASSPRGGPETQYFGPGTRLLVL.

The chain combines TRBV14 with TRBJ2-7; possibly TRBD2 for D (5 bases). Trimming left V 1 base short and J 4 bases short, with 17 bases between. Germline CDR1 and CDR2: SGHDN and FVKESK. The CDR3 has 16 residues. The CDR3 DNA reads TGTGCCAGCAGCCAAGGAGGGCGCTCAGTTGGTTACGAGCAGTACTTC. Protein: CASSQGGRSVGYEQYF. Complete variable domain (other parts from reference TRBV14 and TRBJ2-7): EAGVTQFPSHSVIEKGQTVTLRCDPISGHDNLYWYRRVMGKEIKFLLHFVKESKQDESGMPNNRFLAERTGGTYSTLKVQPAELEDSGVYFCASSQGGRSVGYEQYFGPGTRLTVT.

This rearrangement joins TRBV6-1 to TRBJ2-7; perhaps TRBD1 as D (5 bases). Trimming pared 4 bases from V and 2 bases from J, leaving 12 bases between. The CDR3 is 14 amino acids. Germline-derived CDR1 and CDR2 are MNHNS and SASEGT. The chain's CDR3 is CASSAPRATYEQYF. In nucleotides, the CDR3 is TGTGCCAGCAGTGCCCCCAGGGCAACCTACGAGCAGTACTTC.

The V gene is TRBV7-2, the J gene TRBJ1-2; D remains unclear. The length of the CDR3 is 14 residues. Germline V gene data show CDR1 as SGHTA and CDR2 as FQGNSA. V was trimmed by 2 bases and J by 9 bases, leaving 16 bases between them. This CDR3 reads CASSLLGFLDRYTF. CDR3 bases: TGTGCCAGCAGCTTACTCGGGTTCTTGGATCGCTACACCTTC.

The chain carries TRBV5-6 and TRBJ1-6; D is possibly TRBD1 (5 bases). Trimming removed 1 base at V and 6 bases at J, with 8 bases between. Germline CDR1 is SGHDT and CDR2 is YYEEEE. The CDR3 covers 14 residues. The CDR3 loop is CASSLRGINSPLHF. CDR3 coding DNA: TGTGCCAGCAGCTTGCGGGGGATTAATTCACCCCTCCACTTT.

The rearrangement uses TRBV4-1 and TRBJ2-5, with a possible D match to TRBD1 (6 bases). Germline CDR1 reads MGHRA; CDR2 reads YSYEKL. Between the trimmed V and J ends, which lost 1 base and 4 bases, there was a span of 19 bases. CDR3 size: 17 residues. In nucleotides, the CDR3 is TGCGCCAGCAGCCAAGTGGCGTTGGGGGCTGCTCGAGAGACCCAGTACTTC. Protein: CASSQVALGAARETQYF.

The chain combines TRBV19 with TRBJ2-1; 10 nucleotides line up with TRBD2. Germline-derived CDR1 and CDR2 are LNHDA and SQIVND (reference sequence). The CDR3 has 16 residues. The V segment lost 7 bases and the J segment 7 bases; nucleotides outside the gene matches: 13. Here the CDR3 reads CASNPIGSGGENEQFF. In DNA form, the CDR3 reads TGTGCCAGTAACCCCATCGGGAGCGGGGGGGAAAATGAGCAGTTCTTC.

The J gene is TRBJ1-5, the V gene TRBV2, with D uncertain. The V gene lost 1 base and the J gene lost 0 bases, with 7 bases spanning the gap. The CDR3 totals 15 residues. Germline-derived CDR1 and CDR2 are SNHLY and FYNNEI. The CDR3 sequence: CASSEDNLSNQPQHF. DNA for the CDR3: TGTGCCAGCAGTGAAGACAATCTTAGCAATCAGCCCCAGCATTTT.

The chain carries TRBV25-1 and TRBJ1-6; 11 nucleotides match TRBD1. V lost 4 bases, J lost 8 bases, and 4 bases stayed unmatched. The CDR3 extends over 15 amino acids. CDR1 is MGHDK and CDR2 is SYGVNS in the germline V gene. The CDR3 loop reads CASSVGTGGDSPLHF. The CDR3 DNA follows: TGTGCCAGCAGTGTCGGGACAGGGGGAGATTCACCCCTCCACTTT.

The gene calls are TRBV19 and TRBJ2-1; TRBD2 agrees at 10 bases. This CDR3 is 16 amino acids long. After removal of 4 bases from V and 8 bases from J, the junction contained 11 bases not matched to a gene. From germline, CDR1 is LNHDA and CDR2 SQIVND (reference sequence). CDR3 DNA sequence: TGTGCCAGTAGTAAGGGAGCGGGGGGGTTTCCCGATGAGCAGTTCTTC. This gives the protein CASSKGAGGFPDEQFF.

In this sample, this clone turned up once. The V gene is TRBV12-5, the J gene TRBJ2-5, with TRBD1 matching 8 bases. The CDR3 totals 13 residues. Losses at the gene ends were 6 bases for V and 5 bases for J; bases not matched to a gene: 5. CDR1 and CDR2 (germline): LGHNT, FRNRAP. The CDR3 nucleotides read TGTGCTAGTGGCAAGACAGGGGTGGAGACCCAGTACTTC. Protein sequence: CASGKTGVETQYF.

The rearrangement joins TRBV6-6 to TRBJ1-5; TRBD1 matches at 8 bases. After removal of 6 bases from V and 3 bases from J, the junction contained 7 bases not matched to a gene. The germline V gene encodes CDR1 MNHNY and CDR2 SVGAGI (reference sequence). This CDR3 contains 15 residues. The CDR3 here is CASSRTGLYNQPQHF. The DNA of the CDR3 is TGTGCCAGCAGCCGGACAGGGTTATACAATCAGCCCCAGCATTTT.

In nucleotides, the CDR3 is TGTGCCAGCAGCTTTTATGCGAACTCTGGAAACACCATATATTTT. Protein sequence: CASSFYANSGNTIYF. The chain combines TRBV13 with TRBJ1-3; D ambiguous. Germline lookup yields CDR1 PRHDT and CDR2 FYEKMQ (reference sequence). The CDR3 sequence is 15 residues long. V lost 3 bases and J 0 bases, leaving 9 bases between the germline ends. Supplemented by reference TRBV13 and TRBJ1-3, the full variable domain reads AAGVIQSPRHLIKEKRETATLKCYPIPRHDTVYWYQQGPGQDPQFLISFYEKMQSDKGSIPDRFSAQQFSDYHSELNMSSLELGDSALYFCASSFYANSGNTIYFGEGSWLTVV.

This chain connects TRBV5-6 to TRBJ2-5, with TRBD1 matching 8 bases. The J segment lost 12 bases and the V segment lost 4 bases, leaving 14 bases of the junction unmatched. Germline lookup yields CDR1 SGHDT and CDR2 YYEEEE. The CDR3 length is 14 residues. This CDR3 reads CASSGAATQGAKYF. The CDR3 DNA is TGTGCCAGCAGCGGGGCCGCGACGCAGGGGGCTAAGTACTTC.

The V gene is TRBV6-1, the J gene TRBJ2-5; TRBD2 aligns across 8 bases. The J segment lost 5 bases and the V segment lost 4 bases, leaving 6 bases of the junction unmatched. CDR3 length: 14 residues. Germline V gene data show CDR1 as MNHNS and CDR2 as SASEGT. CDR3 in amino acids: CASSGGGPLETQYF. In nucleotides, the CDR3 is TGTGCCAGCAGTGGCGGGGGGCCCTTGGAGACCCAGTACTTC.

The rearrangement uses TRBV12-5 and TRBJ2-3, with D possibly being TRBD2 (7 bases). The ends were cut back, 5 bases at V and 6 bases at J, with 21 bases in the middle. This CDR3 has 16 amino acids. Germline V lookup: CDR1 LGHNT, CDR2 FRNRAP. The CDR3 protein is CASGLTRTDGGDTQYF. The CDR3 DNA reads TGTGCTAGTGGTCTAACCCGGACAGACGGGGGGGATACGCAGTATTTT.

The chain carries TRBV18 and TRBJ1-5; 8 bases fit TRBD1. The CDR3 totals 18 residues. Germline V gives CDR1 KGHSH, CDR2 LQKENI. J lost 2 bases, V lost 3 bases, and 12 bases had no gene match. CDR3 amino acids: CASSPERQGKGRNQPQHF. The CDR3, as DNA: TGTGCCAGCTCACCTGAAAGACAGGGGAAGGGTCGCAATCAGCCCCAGCATTTT.

DNA of the CDR3: TGCGCCAGCAGCCAAGAAGGCAGCGGGGGCTACGAGCAGTACTTC. Its translation is CASSQEGSGGYEQYF. V gene TRBV4-3 combines with J gene TRBJ2-7; TRBD2 agrees at 8 bases. The CDR3 sequence is 15 residues long. With V trimmed by 0 bases and J by 3 bases, 4 bases remained unmatched. CDR1 LGHNA and CDR2 YSLEER come from the germline V gene.

The chain is built from TRBV9 and TRBJ2-7, with D possibly TRBD1 on 6 matching bases. The CDR3 is made up of 15 amino acids. V shed 2 bases and J shed 3 bases, with 15 bases lying between them. Per germline, CDR1 SGDLS and CDR2 YYNGEE. The CDR3 protein is CASSVGHDRNYEQYF. The CDR3 DNA is TGTGCCAGCAGCGTTGGACATGACAGGAACTACGAGCAGTACTTC.

The V call is TRBV21-1, the J call TRBJ2-6; the listed D gene, TRBD1, was not tested against the DNA. TRBV21-1 corresponds to a pseudogene. This CDR3 contains 18 residues. Here the CDR3 reads CASSKVVGLLSGANVLTF. In DNA form, the CDR3 reads TGTGCCAGCAGCAAAGTAGTGGGGCTCCTCTCTGGGGCCAACGTCCTGACTTTC.

The sample holds one count of this clone. This sequence joins TRBV6-5 and TRBJ2-2; TRBD1 aligns across 7 bases. CDR3 length equals 15 residues. Germline assignment: CDR1 MNHEY and CDR2 SVGAGI. Unmatched junction bases numbered 4, after V lost 3 bases and J lost 3 bases. The CDR3: CASSYRQGYTGELFF. CDR3 nucleotides: TGTGCCAGCAGTTATAGACAGGGTTACACCGGGGAGCTGTTTTTT.

The chain has TRBV7-2 and TRBJ2-1, with 8 bases lining up with TRBD2. After removal of 4 bases from V and 0 bases from J, the junction contained 8 bases not matched to a gene. Germline CDR1 reads SGHTA; CDR2 reads FQGNSA. The CDR3 length is 17 residues. CDR3 in amino acids: CASSSHPGLASYNEQFF. CDR3 bases: TGTGCCAGCAGCTCTCACCCCGGACTAGCCTCCTACAATGAGCAGTTCTTC. Combining the CDR3 with reference TRBV7-2 and TRBJ2-1 gives the whole variable domain GAGVSQSPSNKVTEKGKDVELRCDPISGHTALYWYRQSLGQGLEFLIYFQGNSAPDKSGLPSDRFSAERTGGSVSTLTIQRTQQEDSAVYLCASSSHPGLASYNEQFFGPGTRLTVL.

The table lists this clone with a few counts. The chain has TRBV7-2 and TRBJ1-5; D perhaps matches TRBD1 (6 bases). This CDR3 has 13 amino acids. Trimming took 1 base from V and 7 from J, leaving 8 bases between them. CDR1 and CDR2 from the germline V gene are SGHTA and FQGNSA. In DNA form, the CDR3 reads TGTGCCAGCAGCTTAGACAGGGAACAGCCCCAGCATTTT. Its translation is CASSLDREQPQHF.

The rearrangement uses TRBV9 and TRBJ1-1; D is possibly TRBD1 (5 bases). Germline CDR1 reads SGDLS; CDR2 reads YYNGEE. V lost 5 bases and J 0 bases, leaving 5 bases between the germline ends. The CDR3 is 12 amino acids. The CDR3 region has the DNA TGTGCCAGCAGAGGGGTGAACACTGAAGCTTTCTTT. Its translation: CASRGVNTEAFF.

The chain joins TRBV5-8 to TRBJ1-1; D possibly corresponds to TRBD1 (6 bases). Germline V gene data show CDR1 as SGHTS and CDR2 as YDEGEE. With 1 base removed from V and 11 bases from J, the gap between germline ends came to 15 bases. The CDR3 is 13 amino acids. The CDR3 sequence is CASSLRAGVWAFF. CDR3 DNA: TGTGCCAGCAGCTTGAGGGCAGGGGTTTGGGCTTTCTTT.

In DNA form, the CDR3 reads TGTGCCAGCAGCGGGAGGGGGTTGGTAGATACGCAGTATTTT. The encoded protein is CASSGRGLVDTQYF. The chain is built from TRBV13 and TRBJ2-3, with a weak D call TRBD2 (7 bases). The V and J ends lost 5 bases and 5 bases respectively, with 14 bases between them. CDR3 length: 14 amino acids. CDR1 and CDR2 from the germline V gene are PRHDT and FYEKMQ (reference sequence). Full variable domain (outside the CDR3, taken from reference TRBV13 and TRBJ2-3): AAGVIQSPRHLIKEKRETATLKCYPIPRHDTVYWYQQGPGQDPQFLISFYEKMQSDKGSIPDRFSAQQFSDYHSELNMSSLELGDSALYFCASSGRGLVDTQYFGPGTRLTVL.

The V and J genes are TRBV30 and TRBJ2-3; 8 nucleotides align to TRBD2. This CDR3 is built from 15 residues. The germline CDR1 and CDR2 sequences are GTSNPN and SVGIG (reference sequence). Unmatched junction bases numbered 11, after V lost 5 bases and J lost 4 bases. In DNA, the CDR3 is TGTGCCTGGGGGCGGGCTAGCGGGCGATCAGATACGCAGTATTTT. Translating it yields CAWGRASGRSDTQYF. Using reference TRBV30 and TRBJ2-3 for the parts outside the CDR3, the full variable domain is SQTIHQWPATLVQPVGSPLSLECTVEGTSNPNLYWYRQAAGRGLQLLFYSVGIGQISSEVPQNLSASRPQDRQFILSSKKLLLSDSGFYLCAWGRASGRSDTQYFGPGTRLTVL.

The chain couples TRBV19 to TRBJ1-1; the D gene is possibly TRBD1 (5 bases). Germline V gene lookup returns CDR1 LNHDA and CDR2 SQIVND (reference sequence). Trimming removed 7 bases at V and 2 bases at J, with 14 bases between. This CDR3 contains 14 residues. The CDR3 loop reads CASKAGRENTEAFF. CDR3 DNA sequence: TGTGCCAGTAAAGCGGGCAGGGAAAACACTGAAGCTTTCTTT. Filled out from reference TRBV19 and TRBJ1-1, the complete variable domain reads DGGITQSPKYLFRKEGQNVTLSCEQNLNHDAMYWYRQDPGQGLRLIYYSQIVNDFQKGDIAEGYSVSREKKESFPLTVTSAQKNPTAFYLCASKAGRENTEAFFGQGTRLTVV.